This is a list of T cell receptor beta chains from one sample in a study of blood T cells in healthy people across ages. TCRdb reprocessed the 5' RACE reads via MiXCR and lists one record per CDR3 protein. The data contain under 2,000,000 distinct CDR3 sequences, roughly 49% of them singletons. The sample was blood. These receptors all stem from a middle-aged woman in good health. The CDR3 runs from the conserved cysteine through the conserved F or W. The order of the fields is clone size, J gene, V gene, D gene, CDR3 DNA, CDR3 protein. A D gene is named only where the DNA matches it firmly. Part of the rows lack a size; the others show once, few, many or a class for expanded clones.

.,TRBJ1-6,TRBV6-2/TRBV6-3,.,TGTGCCAGCAGTTACTCGATAGTGCGGAATTCACCCCTCCACTTT,CASSYSIVRNSPLHF
few,TRBJ1-2,TRBV20-1,TRBD1,TGCAGTGCTAGATCTCGGACAGGAATTAGCTACTATGGCTACACCTTC,CSARSRTGISYYGYTF
few,TRBJ2-1,TRBV28,.,.,CASSSSGEVHNEQFF
.,TRBJ2-5,TRBV29-1,TRBD1,TGCAGCGCCGGGACAGGCCTTGGGCAAGAGACCCAGTACTTC,CSAGTGLGQETQYF
few,TRBJ2-7,TRBV20-1,.,TGCAGTGCTCACAGGGAATCATCAGCCTACGAGCAGTACTTC,CSAHRESSAYEQYF
few,TRBJ1-2,TRBV7-9,.,TGTGCCAGCAGCGTCAATCGGGGGGGCTATGGCTACACCTTC,CASSVNRGGYGYTF
.,TRBJ2-6,TRBV4-2,.,TGTGCCAGCAGCCAGGGTGTTTACTCTGGGGCCAACGTCCTGACTTTC,CASSQGVYSGANVLTF
.,TRBJ2-4,TRBV7-8,TRBD2,TGTGCCAGCAGCGTGACCCAGGGAGGGAATCACCAGTACTTC,CASSVTQGGNHQYF
few,TRBJ2-1,TRBV29-1,.,TGCAGCGCCCCCGGGACACCTTACAATGAGCAGTTCTTC,CSAPGTPYNEQFF
.,TRBJ2-1,TRBV6-1,TRBD1,TGTGCCAGCACCGCCGGGACAGGGTCGTATGAGCAGTTCTTC,CASTAGTGSYEQFF
.,TRBJ2-6,TRBV7-9,TRBD1,TGTGCCAGCAAATCCCCCGGGCGGGGACAGGGGTTTGGGGCCAACGTCCTGACTTTC,CASKSPGRGQGFGANVLTF
few,TRBJ2-3,TRBV18,.,TGTGCCAGCTCACCCTCGCCGGCCACAGATACGCAGTATTTT,CASSPSPATDTQYF
.,TRBJ2-1,TRBV5-5,.,TGTGCCAGCAGCTTTAGAAAGGGAACCTACAATGAGCAGTTCTTC,CASSFRKGTYNEQFF
.,TRBJ2-5,TRBV5-1,.,TGCGCCAGCAGCTTGGCAGACAGCCTCCAAGAGACCCAGTACTTC,CASSLADSLQETQYF
.,TRBJ2-5,TRBV28,TRBD2,TGTGCCAGCAGTACTTCTAGCGGGAGATACCAAGAGACCCGGTACTTC,CASSTSSGRYQETRYF
.,TRBJ2-1,TRBV5-1,.,TGCGCCAGCAGCTTGGTTGTTGATGGGACTGAGCAGTTCTTC,CASSLVVDGTEQFF
.,TRBJ2-1,TRBV15,.,TGTGCCACCAGCGACTCGGTTAAGTCCTACAATGAGCAGTTCTTC,CATSDSVKSYNEQFF
.,TRBJ1-2,TRBV5-1,.,TGCGCCAGCAGCTTGGGCAGGGTTGAGGGTGGCTACACCTTC,CASSLGRVEGGYTF
.,TRBJ1-2,TRBV2,TRBD1,TGTGCCAGCAAAGGGACAGGAGCGGGCTACACCTTC,CASKGTGAGYTF
.,TRBJ2-1,TRBV6-4,TRBD2,TGTGCCAGCAGTGGTACTAGCGGCCGGTTCAATGAGCAGTTCTTC,CASSGTSGRFNEQFF
.,TRBJ2-5,TRBV6-2/TRBV6-3,.,TGTGCCAGCAGTTTATTCAGCAGAGGAGGAGAGACCCAGTACTTC,CASSLFSRGGETQYF
few,TRBJ2-5,TRBV6-6,.,TGTGCCAGCAGTGGGAGCGATGAGGTCGAGACCCAGTACTTC,CASSGSDEVETQYF
.,TRBJ1-2,TRBV3-1,.,TGTACCAGCAGCCAAGCGGAACTTCTTTGGTCTGGCTACACCTTC,CTSSQAELLWSGYTF
.,TRBJ2-4,TRBV6-6,.,TGTGCCAGCAGCGGGACGGCAGTAGCCAAAAGCATTCAGTACTTC,CASSGTAVAKSIQYF
.,TRBJ2-7,TRBV5-6,.,TGTGCCAGCAGCTTCTGGCGGGCGGCGCGAGAGCAGTACTTC,CASSFWRAAREQYF
.,TRBJ2-7,TRBV7-2,TRBD2,TGTGCCAGCAGCTCCCGACCGACTAGCGGGAACCACGAGCAGTACTTC,CASSSRPTSGNHEQYF
.,TRBJ1-4,TRBV7-2,TRBD1,TGTGCCAGCAGCGCGGACAGGGGCTTTGCTAATGAAAAACTGTTTTTT,CASSADRGFANEKLFF
.,TRBJ2-3,TRBV6-6,TRBD2,TGTGCCAGCAGGGCTAGCGGGGGTGCAGATACGCAGTATTTT,CASRASGGADTQYF
.,TRBJ2-7,TRBV7-8,.,TGTGCCAGCAGCGTAGGACGGTTTTCCTCCTACGAGCAGTACTTC,CASSVGRFSSYEQYF
few,TRBJ1-2,TRBV5-6,.,TGTGCCAGCAGCTCCTTGACCGTTATTTACTATGGCTACACCTTC,CASSSLTVIYYGYTF
few,TRBJ2-3,TRBV7-2,TRBD2,TGTGCCAGCAGCTTAGGCGGGACTAGCGGGGGGGCACGTACGCAGTATTTT,CASSLGGTSGGARTQYF
.,TRBJ2-5,TRBV12-3/TRBV12-4,.,TGTGCCAGCAGCCAGATCCGCGAGAGAGAGCAGTACTTC,CASSQIREREQYF
few,TRBJ1-5,TRBV7-2,.,TGTGCCAGCAGCTTGGCCAGGGGCGGGGGCAATCAGCCCCAGCATTTT,CASSLARGGGNQPQHF
few,TRBJ2-5,TRBV6-6,TRBD1,TGTGCCAGTCACAGGGGGCGATTAGAGACCCAGTACTTC,CASHRGRLETQYF
.,TRBJ2-3,TRBV5-1,.,TGCGCCAGCAGACCCCAAGTGGGGAACACAGATACGCAGTATTTT,CASRPQVGNTDTQYF
once,TRBJ2-3,TRBV13,TRBD2,TGTGCCAGCAGCAACGTCCCGGGGGGGCAAGTCACAGATACGCAGTATTTT,CASSNVPGGQVTDTQYF
.,TRBJ2-7,TRBV6-2/TRBV6-3,TRBD1,TGTGCCAGCGGACAGGGTCCCCTTTACGAGCAGTACTTC,CASGQGPLYEQYF
.,TRBJ1-5,TRBV27,.,TGTGCCAGCAGTTTTTCGGGGGGTAGCAATCAGCCCCAGCATTTT,CASSFSGGSNQPQHF
.,TRBJ2-4,TRBV2,.,TGTGCCAGCAGCGAGGGGGTGAGGCAGTACTTC,CASSEGVRQYF
.,TRBJ1-2,TRBV6-5,.,TGTGCCAGCAGTATGATGTCGGGTCGCTATGGCTACACCTTC,CASSMMSGRYGYTF
.,TRBJ2-1,TRBV6-5,TRBD2,TGTGCCAGCAGTTCAAGGGACTACCCGAATGAGCAGTTCTTC,CASSSRDYPNEQFF
.,TRBJ2-7,TRBV6-2/TRBV6-3,.,TGTGCCAGCAGTAGGGCAGCCTCCTACGAGCAGTACTTC,CASSRAASYEQYF
few,TRBJ1-2,TRBV6-5,TRBD1,TGTGCCAGCAGGACTGACAGGGCCTATGGCTACACCTTC,CASRTDRAYGYTF
.,TRBJ1-2,TRBV7-9,.,TGTGCCAGCAGCTTAGAGTCTCTGGCTGGGATCACGGGGTATGGCTACACCTTC,CASSLESLAGITGYGYTF
.,TRBJ1-1,TRBV5-1,TRBD1,TGCGCCAGCAGCTTGGGGGGGACAGGGGGAGCTGAAGCTTTCTTT,CASSLGGTGGAEAFF
once,TRBJ1-1,TRBV6-1,.,TGTGCCAGCAGTGATTCGATAGTAGGACTGAACACTGAAGCTTTCTTT,CASSDSIVGLNTEAFF
few,TRBJ1-2,TRBV27,.,TGTGCCAGCAGTTTAAACCGAGGGGTGGGACGAGACTATGGCTACACCTTC,CASSLNRGVGRDYGYTF
few,TRBJ2-1,TRBV20-1,TRBD2,TGCAGTGCTTTGGATGGGGGGGGATACAATGAGCAGTTCTTC,CSALDGGGYNEQFF
.,TRBJ1-2,TRBV10-3,.,TGTGCCATCAGGGGGACGTCGAGAGGCTACACCTTC,CAIRGTSRGYTF
.,TRBJ2-1,TRBV27,TRBD1,TGTGCCAGCAGTTTTCCCGGGACAGGTAACAATGAGCAGTTCTTC,CASSFPGTGNNEQFF
few,TRBJ2-5,TRBV7-2,.,TGTGCCAGCAGCAAACCGGGTGGGACCCAGTACTTC,CASSKPGGTQYF
.,TRBJ2-3,TRBV6-5,.,TGTGCCAGCAGAAAACGGGGGGCGAGCACAGATACGCAGTATTTT,CASRKRGASTDTQYF
.,TRBJ2-5,TRBV20-1,TRBD2,TGCAGTGCTAGGCTCCTGAGCGGGGCTCAAGAGACCCAGTACTTC,CSARLLSGAQETQYF
.,TRBJ2-3,TRBV5-1,.,TGCGCCAGCAGCGTGGTGTCACCCACAGATACGCAGTATTTT,CASSVVSPTDTQYF